This entry concerns a single TCR beta chain. V trimming: 7 bases; J trimming: 1 base; junction bases outside the gene matches: 7. The CDR3 covers 14 residues. From germline, CDR1 is LNHDA and CDR2 SQIVND (reference sequence). Libraries were prepared by immunoSEQ multiplex PCR; TCRdb keeps only in-frame clonotypes and omits some of them. In the table there are 150,000 to 200,000 clones, less than 85% of which are singletons. The data derive from a study of blood T cell repertoires in COVID-19. The V and J genes are TRBV19 and TRBJ2-7, with 7 bases fitting TRBD1. The receptor comes from a man aged 55 to 70 who had recovered from COVID-19. Source material: PBMCs or T cells enriched from blood (not recorded which). The CDR3 region has the DNA TGTGCCAGTACGAGGCACAGGGGATCCTACGAGCAGTACTTC. This encodes CASTRHRGSYEQYF. Looking up the rest from reference TRBV19 and TRBJ2-7 gives the full variable domain: DGGITQSPKYLFRKEGQNVTLSCEQNLNHDAMYWYRQDPGQGLRLIYYSQIVNDFQKGDIAEGYSVSREKKESFPLTVTSAQKNPTAFYLCASTRHRGSYEQYFGPGTRLTVT.